Listed below are T cell receptor beta chains from one sample, sequenced in a study of OX40 agonist ivuxolimab in advanced cancers. Data came from immunoSEQ multiplex PCR; TCRdb stores just in-frame clones and leaves some out. The sample has 65,000 to 70,000 clones, 80% to 85% seen once. The sequencing used CD4+ or CD8+ T cells sorted from blood, collected in a trial of the OX40 agonist ivuxolimab. Receptor source: an adult with an advanced solid tumor such as melanoma, head and neck, liver or kidney cancer. Each CDR3 is given with its conserved first and last residue. The D gene is left open where the match is weak. Clone sizes are given selectively: once, few, many, or a class where the clone is expanded.

CDR3 protein,CDR3 DNA,clone size,D gene,J gene,V gene
CASKETPNSPLHF,TGTGCCAGTAAAGAGACTCCTAATTCACCCCTCCACTTT,-,-,TRBJ1-6,TRBV19
CASRLGTSNQPQHF,TGTGCCAGCAGACTCGGGACAAGCAATCAGCCCCAGCATTTT,-,-,TRBJ1-5,TRBV6-1
CASSILGARETQYF,TGTGCCAGTAGTATACTGGGGGCGCGTGAGACCCAGTACTTC,-,-,TRBJ2-5,TRBV19
CASSPQAGGAGEQYF,TGTGCCAGCTCACCCCAGGCTGGGGGCGCGGGGGAGCAGTACTTC,-,-,TRBJ2-7,TRBV18
CASSRSTEAFF,TGTGCCAGCAGCCGCTCCACTGAAGCTTTCTTT,few,-,TRBJ1-1,TRBV11-2
CASSKGGQGGTEAFF,TGCGCCAGCAGCAAGGGAGGACAGGGAGGAACTGAAGCTTTCTTT,-,TRBD1,TRBJ1-1,TRBV5-1
CASSGATSGSRGTQYF,TGTGCCAGCAGCGGGGCGACTAGCGGGAGCCGAGGGACCCAGTACTTC,once,TRBD2,TRBJ2-5,TRBV7-9
CASSVALGQGTGNTIYF,TGTGCCAGCAGCGTAGCATTGGGACAGGGTACTGGAAACACCATATATTTT,-,TRBD1,TRBJ1-3,TRBV9
CATSRDLGTGELFF,TGTGCCACCAGCAGAGATCTGGGGACCGGGGAGCTGTTTTTT,-,-,TRBJ2-2,TRBV15
CASSPVLPRGQYF,TGTGCCAGCAGCCCAGTTCTTCCAAGGGGGCAGTACTTC,-,-,TRBJ2-7,TRBV2
CASRLGTTNEKLFF,TGTGCCAGCAGATTGGGGACCACTAATGAAAAACTGTTTTTT,-,-,TRBJ1-4,TRBV28
CASSPRDRNTGELFF,TGTGCCAGCAGTCCCCGGGACAGGAACACCGGGGAGCTGTTTTTT,-,TRBD1,TRBJ2-2,TRBV2
CASSPGETQYF,TGTGCCAGCAGCCCGGGCGAGACCCAGTACTTC,-,-,TRBJ2-5,TRBV2
CASSEQGFGYTF,TGTGCCAGCAGCGAACAGGGGTTCGGCTACACCTTC,-,TRBD1,TRBJ1-2,TRBV7-9
CATSRLSYEQYF,TGTGCCACTTCCAGGTTATCCTACGAGCAGTACTTC,-,-,TRBJ2-7,TRBV2
CASSTGRRNEKLFF,TGTGCCAGCTCGACAGGGAGGCGGAATGAAAAACTGTTTTTT,once,TRBD1,TRBJ1-4,TRBV28
CASSYQGNYGYTF,TGTGCCAGCAGTTACCAGGGAAACTATGGCTACACCTTC,few,-,TRBJ1-2,TRBV6-5
CATDRPNTEAFF,TGTGCCACCGACAGGCCGAACACTGAAGCTTTCTTT,-,-,TRBJ1-1,TRBV7-2
CASSPGQRNQPQHF,TGTGCCAGCAGCCCGGGACAGCGCAATCAGCCCCAGCATTTT,few,TRBD1,TRBJ1-5,TRBV6-6
CASANPGLPQHF,TGTGCCAGCGCCAATCCGGGACTTCCCCAGCATTTT,once,-,TRBJ1-5,TRBV6-5
CASSQEGLTGGYTDTQYF,TGTGCCAGCAGCCAGGAAGGGCTCACGGGGGGTTACACAGATACGCAGTATTTT,-,TRBD2,TRBJ2-3,TRBV5-6
CASSLSKNHQPQHF,TGTGCCAGCAGTTTATCGAAGAACCATCAGCCCCAGCATTTT,-,-,TRBJ1-5,TRBV27
CASSDTYHSGGPTDTQYF,TGTGCCAGCAGTGACACCTACCATAGCGGGGGGCCCACAGATACGCAGTATTTT,-,TRBD2,TRBJ2-3,TRBV6-4
CASSTGDTEAFF,TGTGCCAGCAGTACAGGAGACACTGAAGCTTTCTTT,-,-,TRBJ1-1,TRBV2
CAISRSENTEAFF,TGTGCCATCAGTCGGTCGGAGAACACTGAAGCTTTCTTT,-,-,TRBJ1-1,TRBV10-3
CASSFRGNYGYTF,TGTGCCAGTAGTTTCAGGGGTAACTATGGCTACACCTTC,-,-,TRBJ1-2,TRBV19
CASSFASNTIYF,TGTGCCAGCAGTTTCGCGAGCAACACCATATATTTT,-,-,TRBJ1-3,TRBV28
CASSITGDGQPQHF,TGTGCCAGTAGTATTACAGGTGACGGTCAGCCCCAGCATTTT,-,-,TRBJ1-5,TRBV19
CASRIDLDGYTF,TGTGCCAGCAGGATAGACCTGGACGGCTACACCTTC,-,-,TRBJ1-2,TRBV6-1
CASSEGRGTEAFF,TGTGCCAGCAGTGAGGGCAGAGGAACTGAAGCTTTCTTT,-,-,TRBJ1-1,TRBV25-1